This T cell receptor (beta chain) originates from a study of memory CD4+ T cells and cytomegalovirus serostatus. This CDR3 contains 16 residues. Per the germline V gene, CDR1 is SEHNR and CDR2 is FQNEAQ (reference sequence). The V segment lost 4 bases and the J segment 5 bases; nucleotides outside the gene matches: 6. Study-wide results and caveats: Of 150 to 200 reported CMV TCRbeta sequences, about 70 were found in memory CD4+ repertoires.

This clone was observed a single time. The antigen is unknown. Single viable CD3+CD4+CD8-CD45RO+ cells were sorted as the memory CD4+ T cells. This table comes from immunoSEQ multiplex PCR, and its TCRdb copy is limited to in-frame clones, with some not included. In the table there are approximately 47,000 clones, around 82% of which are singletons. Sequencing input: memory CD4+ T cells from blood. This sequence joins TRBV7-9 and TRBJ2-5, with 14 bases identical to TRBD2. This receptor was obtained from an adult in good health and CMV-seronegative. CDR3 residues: CASSSPGLAGVETQYF. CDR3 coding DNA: TGTGCCAGCAGCTCCCCGGGACTAGCGGGGGTGGAGACCCAGTACTTC.